These 14 T cell receptor beta chains were sequenced from one sample in a study of blood T cell repertoires in COVID-19. Sequencing was performed with immunoSEQ multiplex PCR; in TCRdb, only in-frame clones are kept and a portion is missing. The data contain approximately 330,000 clones, nearly 90% of them singletons. Input material: peripheral blood. The receptors were sampled from a woman in her 40s with COVID-19, enrolled during active disease.

This clone was seen once. The chain combines TRBV10-3 with TRBJ1-1, with D possibly TRBD1 on 6 matching bases. The CDR3 contains 16 residues. Germline V CDR1 and CDR2: ENHRY, SYGVKD. Trimming took off 2 bases at V and 6 bases at J, with 19 bases between the two ends. In DNA, the CDR3 is TGTGCCATCAGTGAGCCCCTTAGACAGGCCGATGCTGAAGCTTTCTTT. Translated, it gives CAISEPLRQADAEAFF.

This chain uses TRBV9 with TRBJ1-3; D might be TRBD1 (5 bases). V was cut by 0 bases and J by 2 bases, with 6 bases left in between. CDR3 length: 14 amino acids. Looked up from germline, CDR1 is SGDLS and CDR2 is YYNGEE. As DNA, the CDR3 is TGTGCCAGCAGCGTAGCGACAGCTGGAAACACCATATATTTT. It is translated as CASSVATAGNTIYF.

The chain has TRBV7-9 and TRBJ1-2, with D perhaps matching TRBD1 (6 bases). V gave up 5 bases and J gave up 7 bases, with 11 bases separating them. CDR1 and CDR2 (germline): SEHNR, FQNEAQ (reference sequence). The CDR3 spans 12 residues. CDR3 coding DNA: TGTGCCAGCAGCGACTCAGGGGCTGGCTACACCTTC. This encodes CASSDSGAGYTF.

The chain employs TRBV5-4 and TRBJ2-2, with TRBD2 identical over 7 bases. V shed 4 bases, J shed 0 bases, and the junction held 6 bases outside the gene matches. The germline V gene encodes CDR1 SGHNT and CDR2 YYREEE (reference sequence). The CDR3 loop spans 16 amino acids. CDR3 region: CASSTLANANTGELFF. Here the CDR3 DNA reads TGTGCCAGCAGCACACTAGCGAACGCGAACACCGGGGAGCTGTTTTTT.

The CDR3 loop is CASSSDRGGGYTF. The CDR3 bases are TGCGCCAGCAGCTCGGACAGGGGAGGAGGCTACACCTTC. The V gene is TRBV5-1, the J gene TRBJ1-2; 9 bases are shared with TRBD1. The CDR3 spans 13 residues. Germline assignment: CDR1 SGHRS and CDR2 YFSETQ. J gave up 8 bases and V 3 bases, and 5 bases lay outside the gene matches.

The V and J genes are TRBV28 and TRBJ2-7, with 7 positions matching TRBD2. CDR1 is MDHEN, CDR2 SYDVKM, per germline. The CDR3 has 15 residues. V lost 7 bases and J lost 3; bases outside the gene matches: 12. Written as DNA, the CDR3 is TGTGCCAGCATCAAGGGAACGGGGGGAAACTACGAGCAGTACTTC. Amino acid sequence: CASIKGTGGNYEQYF. Supplemented by reference TRBV28 and TRBJ2-7, the full variable domain reads DVKVTQSSRYLVKRTGEKVFLECVQDMDHENMFWYRQDPGLGLRLIYFSYDVKMKEKGDIPEGYSVSREKKERFSLILESASTNQTSMYLCASIKGTGGNYEQYFGPGTRLTVT.

This chain uses TRBV5-1 with TRBJ2-7; a weak D match, TRBD1 (6 bases). Deletions cut 0 bases from V and 4 bases from J, with 11 bases between. The germline V gene has CDR1 SGHRS and CDR2 YFSETQ. This CDR3 contains 14 residues. CDR3 protein: CASSLGYRAYEQYF. In DNA, the CDR3 is TGCGCCAGCAGCTTGGGTTACAGGGCGTACGAGCAGTACTTC. The complete variable domain, with remaining parts taken from reference TRBV5-1 and TRBJ2-7, reads KAGVTQTPRYLIKTRGQQVTLSCSPISGHRSVSWYQQTPGQGLQFLFEYFSETQRNKGNFPGRFSGRQFSNSRSEMNVSTLELGDSALYLCASSLGYRAYEQYFGPGTRLTVT.

The chain uses TRBV9 and TRBJ2-7; 8 bases map to TRBD1. The CDR3 extends over 15 amino acids. Germline assignment: CDR1 SGDLS and CDR2 YYNGEE. V shed 6 bases, J shed 2 bases, and the junction held 10 bases outside the gene matches. Here the CDR3 DNA reads TGTGCCAGCAACCCGACAGGGGCCCCCCCCTACGAGCAGTACTTC. The encoded protein is CASNPTGAPPYEQYF. Variable domain in full (rest from reference TRBV9 and TRBJ2-7): DSGVTQTPKHLITATGQRVTLRCSPRSGDLSVYWYQQSLDQGLQFLIQYYNGEERAKGNILERFSAQQFPDLHSELNLSSLELGDSALYFCASNPTGAPPYEQYFGPGTRLTVT.

This chain joins TRBV5-1 and TRBJ2-2; a possible D gene is TRBD1 (6 bases). The germline gives CDR1 SGHRS, CDR2 YFSETQ. This CDR3 is built from 14 residues. V lost 0 bases and J 6 bases, leaving 9 bases between the germline ends. The DNA for the CDR3 is TGCGCCAGCAGCTTGGTTCAGGGGTCCGGGGAGCTGTTTTTT. Its protein is CASSLVQGSGELFF.

V usage is TRBV19 and J usage is TRBJ1-2, with a possible D match to TRBD1 (6 bases). Trimming pared 8 bases from V and 2 bases from J, leaving 18 bases between. Germline loops: CDR1 LNHDA, CDR2 SQIVND (reference sequence). The CDR3 is made up of 15 amino acids. CDR3 sequence: CASAQAGAANYGYTF. DNA for the CDR3: TGTGCCAGTGCCCAAGCGGGGGCCGCAAACTATGGCTACACCTTC.

This clone was found once. The chain has TRBV9 and TRBJ2-3, with 10 bases identical to TRBD2. The trim removed 4 bases at V and 10 bases at J, leaving 9 bases unmatched. CDR3 length: 14 residues. Germline V gene data show CDR1 as SGDLS and CDR2 as YYNGEE. CDR3 nucleotide sequence: TGTGCCAGCAGCAGCGGGGGGGCCGGAGAAGCGCAGTATTTT. Translation gives CASSSGGAGEAQYF.

The chain combines TRBV7-9 with TRBJ1-2; 7 nucleotides match TRBD1. From germline, CDR1 is SEHNR and CDR2 FQNEAQ (reference sequence). After removal of 2 bases from V and 0 bases from J, the junction contained 12 bases not matched to a gene. CDR3 length: 18 residues. The CDR3 DNA is TGTGCCAGCAGCTTATGGGTAGGGGGCCTAGATACTAACTATGGCTACACCTTC. This translates into CASSLWVGGLDTNYGYTF.

The CDR3 DNA reads TGTGCCAGCAGTTACTCAGGCAACGGGGAGACCCAGTACTTC. Its protein product is CASSYSGNGETQYF. The chain employs TRBV6-5 and TRBJ2-5; the D is unclear. V shed 0 bases and J shed 5 bases, with 10 bases lying between them. The germline V gene encodes CDR1 MNHEY and CDR2 SVGAGI. This CDR3 has 14 residues.

This chain links TRBV6-5 with TRBJ1-2, with TRBD1 as a possible D gene (5 bases). The CDR3 contains 16 residues. With 0 bases removed from V and 2 bases from J, the gap between germline ends came to 13 bases. CDR1 MNHEY and CDR2 SVGAGI come from the germline V gene. CDR3 region: CASSYSADKPNYGYTF. CDR3 DNA sequence: TGTGCCAGCAGTTACTCGGCGGACAAGCCCAACTATGGCTACACCTTC.